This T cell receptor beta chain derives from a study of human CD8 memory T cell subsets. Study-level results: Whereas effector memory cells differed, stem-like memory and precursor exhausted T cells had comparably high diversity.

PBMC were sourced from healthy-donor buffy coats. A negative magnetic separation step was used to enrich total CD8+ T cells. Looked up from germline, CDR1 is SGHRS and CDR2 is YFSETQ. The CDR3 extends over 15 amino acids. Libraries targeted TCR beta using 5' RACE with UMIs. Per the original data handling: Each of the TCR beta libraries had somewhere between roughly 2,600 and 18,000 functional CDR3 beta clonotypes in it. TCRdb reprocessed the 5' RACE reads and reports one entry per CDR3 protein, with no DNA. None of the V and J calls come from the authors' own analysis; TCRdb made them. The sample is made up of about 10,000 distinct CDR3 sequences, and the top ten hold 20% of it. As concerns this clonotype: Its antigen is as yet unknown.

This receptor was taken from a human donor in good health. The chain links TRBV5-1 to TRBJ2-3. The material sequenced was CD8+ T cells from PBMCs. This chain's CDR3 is CASSLVAGDTDTQYF.